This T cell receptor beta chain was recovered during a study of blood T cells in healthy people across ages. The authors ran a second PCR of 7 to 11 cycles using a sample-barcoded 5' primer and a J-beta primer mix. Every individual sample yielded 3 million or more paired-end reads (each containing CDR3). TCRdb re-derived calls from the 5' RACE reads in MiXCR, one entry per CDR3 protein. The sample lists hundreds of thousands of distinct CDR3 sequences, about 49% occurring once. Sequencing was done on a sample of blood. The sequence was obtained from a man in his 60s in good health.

The CDR3 nucleotides are TGTGCCAGCAGCCTCGGCGCAGGGGGAATAGATACGCAGTATTTT. Translation gives CASSLGAGGIDTQYF. This chain connects TRBV6-4 to TRBJ2-3; 7 positions agree with TRBD1. Per germline, CDR1 MRHNA and CDR2 SNTAGT. The ends lost 6 bases at V and 5 bases at J; junction bases unmatched: 11. This CDR3 has 15 amino acids.